This T cell receptor beta chain was identified in a study of T cell changes during pregnancy in multiple sclerosis. The J segment lost 7 bases and the V segment lost 2 bases, leaving 6 bases of the junction unmatched. There are 14 residues in the CDR3. Germline assignment: CDR1 SGHRS and CDR2 YFSETQ. Only in-frame clones appear in the TCRdb table, and some are missing; sequencing was by immunoSEQ multiplex PCR. The sample holds about 61,000 clones, 85% to 90% seen once. The specimen was peripheral blood, collected in the first trimester of pregnancy. The receptor was derived from a female donor in good health, enrolled as a control in a pregnancy study. The chain is built from TRBV5-1 and TRBJ1-1; 9 nucleotides agree with TRBD1. Here the CDR3 reads CASSFRDRVFEAFF. As DNA, the CDR3 is TGCGCCAGCAGCTTCAGGGACAGGGTCTTTGAAGCTTTCTTT.